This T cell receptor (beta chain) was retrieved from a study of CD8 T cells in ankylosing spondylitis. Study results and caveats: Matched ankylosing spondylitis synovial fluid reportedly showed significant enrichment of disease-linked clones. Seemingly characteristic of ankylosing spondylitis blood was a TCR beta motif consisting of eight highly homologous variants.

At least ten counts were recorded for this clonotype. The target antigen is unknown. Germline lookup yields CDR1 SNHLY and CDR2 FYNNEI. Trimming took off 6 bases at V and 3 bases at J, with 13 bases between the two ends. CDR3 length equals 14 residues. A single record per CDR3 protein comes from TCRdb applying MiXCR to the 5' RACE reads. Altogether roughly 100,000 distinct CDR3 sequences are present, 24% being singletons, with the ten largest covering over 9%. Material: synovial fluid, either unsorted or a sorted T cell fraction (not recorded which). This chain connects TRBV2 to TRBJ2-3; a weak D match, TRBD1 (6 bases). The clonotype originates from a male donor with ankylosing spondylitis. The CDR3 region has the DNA TGTGCCAGCAGGAGGACAGACGATACAGATACGCAGTATTTT. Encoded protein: CASRRTDDTDTQYF.